This T cell receptor (beta chain) stems from a study of blood T cell repertoires in COVID-19. Study information: Whether acute or convalescent, the COVID-19 samples came from the United States, Italy and Spain. Nucleic acid was either cDNA or gDNA, and it came from T cells, B-cell-depleted T cells, or PBMCs.

In the authors' methods: Amplification of reference gene primers provided the estimated nucleated cell counts. Sequenced by immunoSEQ multiplex PCR; TCRdb stores in-frame clones only, minus some. That table furnishes V, J and clone size, whereas the DNA furnished D and trimming. The sample has approximately 250,000 clones, nearly 85% seen once. Trimming cost V 3 bases and J 4 bases, with 9 bases left between them. Germline-derived CDR1 and CDR2 are SNHLY and FYNNEI. The CDR3 has 13 residues. The TCR originated in a human donor in a cohort sampled during active COVID-19. Sequencing input: peripheral blood. The chain combines TRBV2 with TRBJ1-2; D is ambiguous. CDR3 in amino acids: CASSDYSSYGYTF. Written as DNA, the CDR3 is TGTGCCAGCAGTGACTACTCTAGCTATGGCTACACCTTC. The full variable domain, its missing parts supplied by reference TRBV2 and TRBJ1-2, is EPEVTQTPSHQVTQMGQEVILRCVPISNHLYFYWYRQILGQKVEFLVSFYNNEISEKSEIFDDQFSVERPDGSNFTLKIRSTKLEDSAMYFCASSDYSSYGYTFGSGTRLTVV.